These 16 T cell receptor beta chains share one sample of origin, sequenced in a study of T cell clonality in common variable immunodeficiency. Produced via immunoSEQ multiplex PCR; TCRdb's table is partial and in-frame only. The sample is made up of 40,000 to 65,000 clones, none counted only once. Sequences were obtained from peripheral blood mononuclear cells. Source of these receptors: a person aged 18 to 70 in good health.

This clone was recorded a few times. The read is 3 residues too short to cover the CDR3 end, so that end is filled in from the germline J gene. This chain links TRBV6-2 or TRBV6-3 with TRBJ1-2, with D tentatively TRBD1 (6 bases). There are 14 residues in the CDR3. Germline assignment: CDR1 MNHEY and CDR2 SVGEGT. CDR3 bases read: TGTGCCAGCACCAACTCCGCAGGGGCCAAGGAC. As protein: CASTNSAGAKD. The whole CDR3 reads CASTNSAGAKDYTF.

A remark on this clone: The read ends 3 residues before the CDR3 terminus; that terminus is restored from the germline J gene. This rearrangement joins TRBV7-9 to TRBJ2-4, with TRBD1 matching 7 bases. The CDR3 loop spans 15 amino acids. CDR1 is SEHNR and CDR2 is FQNEAQ in the germline V gene (reference sequence). The DNA read from the CDR3 is TGTGCCAGCAGCTACAGACAGGGATTAAACTATGGT. The encoded protein is CASSYRQGLNYG. The whole CDR3 protein reads CASSYRQGLNYGQYF.

In this sample, this clone turned up many times. CDR3 region: CSARDEGSAWNEQFF. The covered CDR3 bases are TGCAGTGCTAGAGATGAGGGTTCAGCATGGAATGAG. The V call is TRBV20-1, the J call TRBJ2-1, with D possibly being TRBD2 (5 bases). The read is 3 residues too short to cover the CDR3 end, so that end is filled in from the germline J gene. This CDR3 contains 15 residues. The V and J ends lost 0 bases and 7 bases respectively, with 16 bases between them. Germline assignment: CDR1 DFQATT and CDR2 SNEGSKA (reference sequence).

This clone occurred many times. The read finishes 3 residues shy of the CDR3 end, and the germline J gene is used to complete it. V and J are TRBV7-3 and TRBJ1-2; a weak D match, TRBD1 (6 bases). Germline values: CDR1 SGHTA, CDR2 FQGTGA. The V and J ends lost 4 bases and 6 bases respectively, with 18 bases between them. The CDR3 consists of 15 residues. The CDR3 protein is CASSSQGVPSDGYTF. CDR3 DNA (partial): TGTGCCAGCAGCTCACAGGGAGTCCCGAGTGATGGC.

This clone has ten or more counts. The read ends 3 residues before the CDR3 terminus; that terminus is restored from the germline J gene. The chain joins TRBV2 to TRBJ2-5; D could derive from TRBD1 or TRBD2 (6 bases each). The V gene's germline CDR1 is SNHLY and CDR2 FYNNEI. This CDR3 comprises 13 residues. V lost 9 bases, J lost 3 bases, and 14 bases lay in between. The CDR3 loop is CASGGGMEETQYF. The DNA read from the CDR3 is TGTGCCAGTGGAGGGGGAATGGAAGAGACC.

This clone was seen ten or more times. The read comes to an end 3 residues before the CDR3 does, leaving the germline J gene to fill in the end. This chain links TRBV20-1 with TRBJ1-6, with 7 bases lining up with TRBD1. This CDR3 region has 15 residues. The V segment lost 5 bases and the J segment 0 bases; nucleotides outside the gene matches: 4. Germline values: CDR1 DFQATT, CDR2 SNEGSKA (reference sequence). The CDR3 spells CSASDRASYNSPLHF. CDR3 DNA, as far as it was read: TGCAGTGCTTCCGACAGGGCCTCCTATAATTCACCC.

This clone was found many times. The CDR3 end lies 3 residues beyond the end of the read and is filled in from the germline J gene. The chain couples TRBV7-6 to TRBJ2-1; D perhaps matches TRBD2 (6 bases). The V end lost 1 base, the J end lost 8 bases, and 15 bases lay between the germline ends. Germline CDR1 and CDR2: SGHVS and FNYEAQ. CDR3 size: 15 residues. The CDR3 DNA, read in part, is TGTGCCAGCAGCTTAGAGTGGACATGGGGGGATGAG. It encodes CASSLEWTWGDE. The entire CDR3 reads CASSLEWTWGDEQFF.

This clone was counted at least ten times. Sequencing ends 3 residues short of the CDR3 end; the germline J gene provides the rest. V is TRBV5-1 and J is TRBJ2-2, with TRBD1 matching 7 bases. J was trimmed by 5 bases and V by 4 bases; bases with no gene match: 2. The CDR3 runs 13 residues. Germline CDR1 SGHRS, CDR2 YFSETQ. The sequenced part of the CDR3 DNA is TGCGCCAGCAGCACGGACAGGACCGGGGAG. It encodes CASSTDRTGE. The whole CDR3 region reads CASSTDRTGELFF.

This clone came up many times. The read falls 3 residues short of the CDR3 end, and the missing part is taken from the germline J gene. The genes are TRBV7-8 and TRBJ2-1, with D unresolved. The V gene lost 3 bases and the J gene lost 5 bases, with 20 bases spanning the gap. Germline V gene data show CDR1 as SGHVS and CDR2 as FQNEAQ. The length of the CDR3 is 17 residues. The sequenced part of the CDR3 DNA is TGTGCCAGCAGCTTCGCAACCCCACTTTCGTTGGACAATGAG. Translating it yields CASSFATPLSLDNE. The full CDR3 protein reads CASSFATPLSLDNEQFF.

In its sample, this clone was seen a few times. With the read ending 3 residues before the CDR3 end, the germline J gene is used to fill in that end. This chain uses TRBV7-9 with TRBJ1-2; D uncertain. Germline V CDR1 and CDR2: SEHNR, FQNEAQ (reference sequence). The CDR3 totals 12 residues. Partial CDR3 DNA: TGTGCCAGCAGCCCCGTCAGCGAGACC. It codes for CASSPVSET. Given in full, the CDR3 is CASSPVSETYTF.

This clone was observed at least ten times. The observed sequence ends 3 residues before the CDR3 terminus, with the missing tail filled in from the germline J gene. This chain connects TRBV5-1 to TRBJ2-1; perhaps TRBD1 as D (5 bases). The length of the CDR3 is 14 residues. Trimming left V 2 bases short and J 9 bases short, with 15 bases between. Germline V gene sequence: CDR1 SGHRS, CDR2 YFSETQ. The covered CDR3 bases are TGCGCCAGCAGCTTTCGTCAGGGCTTGGGTGAG. It is translated as CASSFRQGLGE. The whole CDR3 protein reads CASSFRQGLGEQFF. The full variable domain, completed using reference TRBV5-1 and TRBJ2-1, is KAGVTQTPRYLIKTRGQQVTLSCSPISGHRSVSWYQQTPGQGLQFLFEYFSETQRNKGNFPGRFSGRQFSNSRSEMNVSTLELGDSALYLCASSFRQGLGEQFFGPGTRLTVL.

This clone has ten or more counts. An end of the junction does not agree with germline; a read error may underlie this. The read comes to an end 3 residues before the CDR3 does, leaving the germline J gene to fill in the end. The chain joins TRBV6-1 to TRBJ1-1; 9 bases are shared with TRBD1. This CDR3 has 17 residues. The germline gives CDR1 MNHNS, CDR2 SASEGT. The CDR3 sequence is CASREVGGQGRSTEAFF. The sequenced part of the CDR3 DNA is TGTGCCAGCAGAGAAGTGGGGGGACAGGGAAGGAGCACTGAA.

In its sample, this clone was seen many times. Read sequence stops 3 residues before the CDR3 end, and the germline J gene provides the missing end. The chain joins TRBV14 to TRBJ1-4, with TRBD1 matching 7 bases. Trimming took 4 bases from V and 1 from J; bases not matched to a gene: 3. The CDR3 is 15 residues long. CDR1 SGHDN and CDR2 FVKESK come from the germline V gene. CDR3 sequence reads: CASSPDRVTNEKLFF. Incomplete CDR3 DNA: TGTGCCAGCAGCCCCGACAGGGTAACTAATGAAAAA. The variable domain in full, with the rest retrieved from reference TRBV14 and TRBJ1-4, is EAGVTQFPSHSVIEKGQTVTLRCDPISGHDNLYWYRRVMGKEIKFLLHFVKESKQDESGMPNNRFLAERTGGTYSTLKVQPAELEDSGVYFCASSPDRVTNEKLFFGSGTQLSVL.

This clone was recorded at least ten times. The CDR3 end is not reached by the read, which stops 3 residues before it; the germline J gene fills it in. V is TRBV7-8 and J is TRBJ2-3; the D gene is possibly TRBD1 (6 bases). V was trimmed by 6 bases and J by 2 bases, leaving 18 bases between them. The CDR3 totals 16 residues. CDR1 and CDR2 (germline): SGHVS, FQNEAQ. The chain's CDR3 is CASRERRTANTDTQYF. The DNA read from the CDR3 is TGTGCCAGCAGGGAGAGGCGGACAGCTAACACAGATACG.

This clone has a handful of counts. The missing CDR3 end, 3 residues past where the read stops, is filled in from the germline J gene. V usage is TRBV30 and J usage is TRBJ1-2; D unresolved. The germline V gene encodes CDR1 GTSNPN and CDR2 SVGIG (reference sequence). The length of the CDR3 is 13 residues. CDR3 sequence reads: CAWSVDSRYDYTF. CDR3 DNA (partial): TGTGCCTGGAGTGTAGACTCCCGCTACGAC.

This clone showed up many times. The sequence runs out 3 residues before the end of the CDR3; the remainder is reconstructed from the germline J gene. This chain links TRBV13 with TRBJ2-1, with a possible D match to TRBD2 (5 bases). Trimming cost V 2 bases and J 4 bases, with 12 bases left between them. The CDR3 consists of 15 residues. Germline loops: CDR1 PRHDT, CDR2 FYEKMQ (reference sequence). The CDR3 bases that were read are TGTGCCAGCAGCTTAAATAGTCGAGGGTACAATGAG. This codes for CASSLNSRGYNE. The complete CDR3 sequence is CASSLNSRGYNEQFF. The whole variable domain, filled in from reference TRBV13 and TRBJ2-1, reads AAGVIQSPRHLIKEKRETATLKCYPIPRHDTVYWYQQGPGQDPQFLISFYEKMQSDKGSIPDRFSAQQFSDYHSELNMSSLELGDSALYFCASSLNSRGYNEQFFGPGTRLTVL.